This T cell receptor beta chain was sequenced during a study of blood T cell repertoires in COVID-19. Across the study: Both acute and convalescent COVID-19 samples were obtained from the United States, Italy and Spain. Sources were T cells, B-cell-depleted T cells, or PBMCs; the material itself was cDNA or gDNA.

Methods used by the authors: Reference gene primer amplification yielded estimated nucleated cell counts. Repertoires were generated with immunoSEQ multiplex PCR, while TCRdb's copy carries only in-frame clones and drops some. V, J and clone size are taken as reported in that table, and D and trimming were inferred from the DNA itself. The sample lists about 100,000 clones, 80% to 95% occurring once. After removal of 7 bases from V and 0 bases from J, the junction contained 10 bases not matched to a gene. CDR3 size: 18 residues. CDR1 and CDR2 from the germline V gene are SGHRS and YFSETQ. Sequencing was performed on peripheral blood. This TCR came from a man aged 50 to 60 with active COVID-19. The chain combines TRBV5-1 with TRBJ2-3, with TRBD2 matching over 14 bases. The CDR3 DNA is TGCGCCAGCCGCGCGTCCGGGACTAGCGGGAGAAGCACAGATACGCAGTATTTT. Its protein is CASRASGTSGRSTDTQYF.